Listed below are T cell receptor beta chains from one sample, sequenced in a study of cytomegalovirus exposure and HLA in healthy donors. Sequencing was performed with immunoSEQ multiplex PCR; in TCRdb, only in-frame clones are kept and a portion is missing. The sample has 180,000 or so clones; approximately 86% are singletons. Sample: PBMCs. The receptors come from a man aged 18 to 30 in good health and CMV-seropositive. The CDR3 runs from the conserved cysteine through the conserved F or W. Each record gives: V gene, J gene, D gene, clone size, CDR3 DNA, CDR3 protein. The D gene is left open where the match is weak. A row's size may be missing; if present it is once, few, many or a size class.

v_gene: TRBV29-1
j_gene: TRBJ1-4
d_gene: .
abundance: .
CDR3nt: TGCAGCGTCAAACAGGGTACTAATGAAAAACTGTTTTTT
CDR3aa: CSVKQGTNEKLFF

v_gene: TRBV7-2
j_gene: TRBJ2-7
d_gene: TRBD1
abundance: .
CDR3nt: TGTGCCAGCAGCCGCGGCCGACAGGGAAGGACCTACGAGCAGTACTTC
CDR3aa: CASSRGRQGRTYEQYF

v_gene: TRBV10-2
j_gene: TRBJ2-3
d_gene: TRBD2
abundance: .
CDR3nt: TGCGCCAGCAGTCCTCTAAAAGCGGGAGAAACAGATACGCAGTATTTT
CDR3aa: CASSPLKAGETDTQYF

v_gene: TRBV5-4
j_gene: TRBJ1-2
d_gene: TRBD1
abundance: .
CDR3nt: TGTGCCAGCAGCCCGGGAGCAGGGGACAGCCCCTATGGCTACACCTTC
CDR3aa: CASSPGAGDSPYGYTF

v_gene: TRBV9
j_gene: TRBJ1-1
d_gene: .
abundance: .
CDR3nt: TGTGCCAGCAGCCCCAGTGGGGGGGGCGGTGAAGCTTTCTTT
CDR3aa: CASSPSGGGGEAFF

v_gene: TRBV5-4
j_gene: TRBJ2-5
d_gene: .
abundance: .
CDR3nt: TGTGCCAGCAGCCCTCCGGGAACGGACCAAGAGACCCAGTACTTC
CDR3aa: CASSPPGTDQETQYF

v_gene: TRBV5-4
j_gene: TRBJ2-7
d_gene: TRBD2
abundance: .
CDR3nt: TGTGCCAGCAGCCCGGGACTAGCGCTCGAGCAGTACTTC
CDR3aa: CASSPGLALEQYF

v_gene: TRBV6-6
j_gene: TRBJ1-3
d_gene: .
abundance: .
CDR3nt: TGTGCCAGCAACACAGGGAAAGGGTCTGGAAACACCATATATTTT
CDR3aa: CASNTGKGSGNTIYF

v_gene: TRBV27
j_gene: TRBJ2-7
d_gene: .
abundance: .
CDR3nt: TGTGCCAGCAGTTCGAACGGGATGAGCTCCTACGAGCAGTACTTC
CDR3aa: CASSSNGMSSYEQYF

v_gene: TRBV29-1
j_gene: TRBJ2-7
d_gene: .
abundance: .
CDR3nt: TGCAGCGTTCGGGACACTATAATCTACGAGCAGTACTTC
CDR3aa: CSVRDTIIYEQYF

v_gene: TRBV4-2
j_gene: TRBJ2-2
d_gene: TRBD1
abundance: .
CDR3nt: TGTGCCAGCAGCCTAAACAGGGGGCCCACCGGGGAGCTGTTTTTT
CDR3aa: CASSLNRGPTGELFF

v_gene: TRBV5-6
j_gene: TRBJ2-2
d_gene: .
abundance: .
CDR3nt: TGTGCCAGCACGGCCAGACTACCGAACACCGGGGAGCTGTTTTTT
CDR3aa: CASTARLPNTGELFF

v_gene: TRBV19
j_gene: TRBJ1-5
d_gene: .
abundance: .
CDR3nt: TGTGCCAGTAGCCGCAGGGGCGCTGAGGATCAGCCCCAGCATTTT
CDR3aa: CASSRRGAEDQPQHF

v_gene: TRBV18
j_gene: TRBJ1-1
d_gene: TRBD1
abundance: .
CDR3nt: TGTGCCAGCTCATCCACCTCTTCGAACAGGGGGCGAACTGAAGCTTTCTTT
CDR3aa: CASSSTSSNRGRTEAFF

v_gene: TRBV7-2
j_gene: TRBJ2-2
d_gene: .
abundance: .
CDR3nt: TGTGCCAGCAGCGCTGCGGCAACGAACACCGGGGAGCTGTTTTTT
CDR3aa: CASSAAATNTGELFF

v_gene: TRBV29-1
j_gene: TRBJ1-2
d_gene: TRBD1
abundance: .
CDR3nt: TGCAGCGCCCGCCGGGACAGCAACTATGGCTACACCTTC
CDR3aa: CSARRDSNYGYTF

v_gene: TRBV18
j_gene: TRBJ2-7
d_gene: TRBD2
abundance: .
CDR3nt: TGTGCCAGCTCACCGGGGGGGGGCTACGAGCAGTACTTC
CDR3aa: CASSPGGGYEQYF

v_gene: TRBV12-5
j_gene: TRBJ1-4
d_gene: TRBD1
abundance: .
CDR3nt: TGTGCTAGTGGTTTGTACGGACAGGGGGCACTGACTAATGAAAAACTGTTTTTT
CDR3aa: CASGLYGQGALTNEKLFF

v_gene: TRBV4-3
j_gene: TRBJ1-4
d_gene: .
abundance: .
CDR3nt: TGCGCCAGCAGCCCCGCGTGGGGCCCTCTGGAACATGAAAAACTGTTTTTT
CDR3aa: CASSPAWGPLEHEKLFF

v_gene: TRBV19
j_gene: TRBJ1-5
d_gene: .
abundance: .
CDR3nt: TGTGCCAGTAGTATAGTCGCGGGTTTCAGCAATCAGCCCCAGCATTTT
CDR3aa: CASSIVAGFSNQPQHF

v_gene: TRBV11-1
j_gene: TRBJ2-1
d_gene: TRBD1
abundance: .
CDR3nt: TGTGCCAGCAGCTTATGGCGGACAGGGGGCAATGAGCAGTTCTTC
CDR3aa: CASSLWRTGGNEQFF

v_gene: TRBV4-2
j_gene: TRBJ2-7
d_gene: .
abundance: .
CDR3nt: TGTGCCAGCAGCCAAGTCGCGGAGGGCAGATACGAGCAGTACTTC
CDR3aa: CASSQVAEGRYEQYF

v_gene: TRBV11-2
j_gene: TRBJ2-7
d_gene: TRBD2
abundance: .
CDR3nt: TGTGCCAGCCGAAGTCCGGGGGGAGCTTCCTACGAGCAGTACTTC
CDR3aa: CASRSPGGASYEQYF

v_gene: TRBV6-6
j_gene: TRBJ2-1
d_gene: .
abundance: .
CDR3nt: TGTGCCAGCTCTGAGCATGAGCAGTTCTTC
CDR3aa: CASSEHEQFF

v_gene: TRBV6-1
j_gene: TRBJ1-2
d_gene: .
abundance: few
CDR3nt: TGTGCCAGCAGTGAAACTGACAGGCTGGGGTATGGCTACACCTTC
CDR3aa: CASSETDRLGYGYTF

v_gene: TRBV5-1
j_gene: TRBJ2-3
d_gene: .
abundance: .
CDR3nt: TGCGCCAGCAGCTCGCTCGGGAATACGCAGTATTTT
CDR3aa: CASSSLGNTQYF

v_gene: TRBV9
j_gene: TRBJ2-1
d_gene: .
abundance: .
CDR3nt: TGTGCCAGCAGCGTAGAGGGGGTGAGCTCCTACAATGAGCAGTTCTTC
CDR3aa: CASSVEGVSSYNEQFF

v_gene: TRBV7-9
j_gene: TRBJ2-7
d_gene: TRBD2
abundance: .
CDR3nt: TGTGCCAGCAGCTCCTTATCGGCCGGGACTAGCTTCTACGAGCAGTACTTC
CDR3aa: CASSSLSAGTSFYEQYF

v_gene: TRBV29-1
j_gene: TRBJ1-1
d_gene: .
abundance: .
CDR3nt: TGCAGCGTTGGGGGAGGATGGGGGATGAACACTGAAGCTTTCTTT
CDR3aa: CSVGGGWGMNTEAFF

v_gene: TRBV19
j_gene: TRBJ2-5
d_gene: .
abundance: few
CDR3nt: TGTGCCAGTAGTATTGGAGGGGCTCAAGAGACCCAGTACTTC
CDR3aa: CASSIGGAQETQYF

v_gene: TRBV7-3
j_gene: TRBJ1-2
d_gene: TRBD1
abundance: .
CDR3nt: TGTGCCAGCAGCCTGACAGGGGCCGACGGCTATGGCTACACCTTC
CDR3aa: CASSLTGADGYGYTF

v_gene: TRBV5-6
j_gene: TRBJ2-6
d_gene: .
abundance: .
CDR3nt: TGTGCCAGCAGTTCACGGGGAGGGGCCAACGTCCTGACTTTC
CDR3aa: CASSSRGGANVLTF

v_gene: TRBV15
j_gene: TRBJ1-1
d_gene: TRBD1
abundance: .
CDR3nt: TGTGCCACCAGCCCTAGACAGGGGGCGAACACTGAAGCTTTCTTT
CDR3aa: CATSPRQGANTEAFF

v_gene: TRBV7-9
j_gene: TRBJ1-1
d_gene: TRBD1
abundance: .
CDR3nt: TGTGCCAGCAGCTTAGCGTTCGGGACAGGGTCATTGTGGGGCACTGAAGCTTTCTTT
CDR3aa: CASSLAFGTGSLWGTEAFF

v_gene: TRBV5-1
j_gene: TRBJ1-1
d_gene: .
abundance: once
CDR3nt: TGCGCCAGCAGCTCGACAACGGGGGGGAGGTCTGAAGCTTTCTTT
CDR3aa: CASSSTTGGRSEAFF

v_gene: TRBV5-4
j_gene: TRBJ2-5
d_gene: TRBD2
abundance: .
CDR3nt: TGTGCCAGCAGCTTGCGATCGGGGGGGCGGGATGAGACCCAGTACTTC
CDR3aa: CASSLRSGGRDETQYF